This TCR beta chain is drawn from a study of CD8 T cells in ankylosing spondylitis. The study, taken as a whole, reports: CD8+ by phenotype, disease-linked clones were relatively rare in peripheral blood. What appeared characteristic of ankylosing spondylitis blood was a TCR beta motif of under 10 highly homologous variants. Significant enrichment of disease-linked clones was reportedly seen in matched ankylosing spondylitis synovial fluid. In synovial fluid and blood from reactive arthritis, some motif variants were previously reported.

Researchers built TCR beta libraries using quantitative 5'-RACE with molecular barcodes. TCRdb used MiXCR to reprocess the 5' RACE reads, holding one entry per CDR3 protein. The repertoire consists of approximately 500,000 distinct CDR3 sequences, with about an eighth occurring once and the leading ten covering 6.8%. As concerns this clonotype: The antigen remains unidentified.

The ends were cut back, 4 bases at V and 6 bases at J, with 15 bases in the middle. CDR3 size: 14 residues. Germline lookup yields CDR1 LNHDA and CDR2 SQIVND (reference sequence). V gene TRBV19 combines with J gene TRBJ1-2, with no clear D. The specimen was blood, either unsorted or a sorted T cell fraction (not recorded which). The clonotype originates from a male donor with ankylosing spondylitis. In nucleotides, the CDR3 is TGTGCCAGTAGTACGGACGGAAAAAGGGATGGCTACACCTTC. Translation: CASSTDGKRDGYTF.